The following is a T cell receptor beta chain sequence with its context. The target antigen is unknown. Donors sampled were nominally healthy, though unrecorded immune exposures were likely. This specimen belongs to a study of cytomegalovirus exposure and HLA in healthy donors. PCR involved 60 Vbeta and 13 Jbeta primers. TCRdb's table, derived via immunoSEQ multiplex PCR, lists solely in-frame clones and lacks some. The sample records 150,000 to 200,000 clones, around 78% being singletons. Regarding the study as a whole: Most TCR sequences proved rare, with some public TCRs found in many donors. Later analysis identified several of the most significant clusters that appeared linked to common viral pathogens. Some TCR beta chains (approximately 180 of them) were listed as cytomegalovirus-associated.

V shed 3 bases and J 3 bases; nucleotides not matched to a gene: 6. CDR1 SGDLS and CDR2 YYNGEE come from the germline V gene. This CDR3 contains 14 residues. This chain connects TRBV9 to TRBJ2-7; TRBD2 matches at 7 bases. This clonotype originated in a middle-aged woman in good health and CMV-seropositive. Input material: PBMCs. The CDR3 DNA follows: TGTGCCAGCAGCGGTGGGGGGGTTGGCTACGAGCAGTACTTC. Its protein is CASSGGGVGYEQYF.